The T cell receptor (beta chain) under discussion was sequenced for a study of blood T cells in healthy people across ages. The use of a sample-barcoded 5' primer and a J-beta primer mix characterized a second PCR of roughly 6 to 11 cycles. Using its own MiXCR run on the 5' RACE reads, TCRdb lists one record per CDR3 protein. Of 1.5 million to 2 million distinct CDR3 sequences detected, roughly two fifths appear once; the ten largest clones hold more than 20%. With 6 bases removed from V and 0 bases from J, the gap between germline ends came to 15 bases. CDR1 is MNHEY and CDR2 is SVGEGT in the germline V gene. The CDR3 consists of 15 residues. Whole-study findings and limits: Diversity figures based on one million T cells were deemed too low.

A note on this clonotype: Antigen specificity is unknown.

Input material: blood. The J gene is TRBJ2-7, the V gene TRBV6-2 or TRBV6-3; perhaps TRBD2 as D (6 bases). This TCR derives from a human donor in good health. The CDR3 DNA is TGTGCCAGCAGCGGCCGGGACTGGATCTCCTACGAGCAGTACTTC. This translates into CASSGRDWISYEQYF.